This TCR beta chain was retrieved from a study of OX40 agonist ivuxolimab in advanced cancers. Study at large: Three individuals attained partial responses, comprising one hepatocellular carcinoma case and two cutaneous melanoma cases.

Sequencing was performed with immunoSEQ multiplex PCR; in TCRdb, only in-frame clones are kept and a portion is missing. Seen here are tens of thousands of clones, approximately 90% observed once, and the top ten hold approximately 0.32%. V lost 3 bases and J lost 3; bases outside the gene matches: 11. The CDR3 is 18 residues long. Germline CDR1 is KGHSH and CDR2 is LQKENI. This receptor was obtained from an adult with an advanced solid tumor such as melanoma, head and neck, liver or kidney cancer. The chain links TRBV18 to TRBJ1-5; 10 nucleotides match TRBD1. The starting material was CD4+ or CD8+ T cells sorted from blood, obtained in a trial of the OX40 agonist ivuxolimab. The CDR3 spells CASSPGTGANLYNQPQHF. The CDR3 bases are TGTGCCAGCTCACCGGGGACAGGGGCCAACTTATACAATCAGCCCCAGCATTTT.